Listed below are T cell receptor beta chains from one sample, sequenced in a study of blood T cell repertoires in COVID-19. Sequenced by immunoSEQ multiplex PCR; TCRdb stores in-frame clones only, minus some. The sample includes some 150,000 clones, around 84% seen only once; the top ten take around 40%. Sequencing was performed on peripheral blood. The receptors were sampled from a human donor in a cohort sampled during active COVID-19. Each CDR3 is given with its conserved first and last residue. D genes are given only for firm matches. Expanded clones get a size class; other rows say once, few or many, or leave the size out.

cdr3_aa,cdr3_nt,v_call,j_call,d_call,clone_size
CASSNSGGEWETQYF,TGTGCCAGCAGCAATAGCGGGGGGGAATGGGAGACCCAGTACTTC,TRBV7-7,TRBJ2-5,TRBD2,.
CVRSIGQFSNQPQHF,TGTGTCAGAAGCATCGGACAGTTTAGCAATCAGCCCCAGCATTTT,TRBV7-5,TRBJ1-5,.,.
CASSLLGATNEKLFF,TGTGCCAGCAGCTTATTGGGAGCAACTAATGAAAAACTGTTTTTT,TRBV7-2,TRBJ1-4,.,.
CASSPLTGGGYTF,TGTGCCAGCAGTCCACTTACAGGGGGAGGCTACACCTTC,TRBV12-3/TRBV12-4,TRBJ1-2,TRBD1,.
CASSIAMRQRNTIYF,TGTGCCAGTAGTATAGCGATGCGACAGCGAAACACCATATATTTT,TRBV19,TRBJ1-3,.,.
CASSPSGGPTPNPFYEQYF,TGTGCCAGCAGCCCTTCGGGGGGACCTACCCCTAATCCCTTCTACGAGCAGTACTTC,TRBV6-2/TRBV6-3,TRBJ2-7,TRBD2,.
CASSEPYRGLAKNIQYF,TGCGCCAGCAGTGAGCCCTACAGGGGGCTAGCCAAAAACATTCAGTACTTC,TRBV10-2,TRBJ2-4,TRBD1,.
CASSYDSGKHEQYF,TGTGCCAGCAGTTATGACAGCGGGAAGCACGAGCAGTACTTC,TRBV6-6,TRBJ2-7,TRBD2,once
CASSYPSGQGDQPQHF,TGTGCCAGCAGTTACCCCTCCGGACAGGGCGATCAGCCCCAGCATTTT,TRBV6-6,TRBJ1-5,TRBD1,.
CASSLGQRNTEAFF,TGTGCCAGCAGTTTGGGACAGAGGAACACTGAAGCTTTCTTT,TRBV6-6,TRBJ1-1,TRBD1,once
CASRAGSPYTF,TGTGCCAGCAGAGCGGGTTCCCCCTACACCTTC,TRBV2,TRBJ1-2,.,.
CASSPLLRGTEAFF,TGTGCCAGCAGCCCCCTTCTCAGGGGCACTGAAGCTTTCTTT,TRBV3-1/TRBV3-2,TRBJ1-1,.,few
CASSGTGGAGANVLTF,TGTGCCAGCAGTGGGACAGGGGGCGCTGGGGCCAACGTCCTGACTTTC,TRBV9,TRBJ2-6,TRBD1,.
CASSQISNQPQHF,TGCGCCAGCAGCCAAATTAGTAATCAGCCCCAGCATTTT,TRBV4-1,TRBJ1-5,.,once
CASSPGGHYGYTF,TGTGCCAGCAGTCCAGGGGGGCACTATGGCTACACCTTC,TRBV12-3/TRBV12-4,TRBJ1-2,TRBD1,.
CASSLERGPLGEQFF,TGTGCCAGCAGCTTGGAGCGGGGGCCCCTGGGTGAGCAGTTCTTC,TRBV11-2,TRBJ2-1,TRBD2,few
CASSLGPAENTIYF,TGTGCCAGCAGCTTAGGCCCTGCGGAAAACACCATATATTTT,TRBV7-2,TRBJ1-3,.,.
CSVGAGGYNEQFF,TGCAGCGTCGGAGCGGGGGGCTACAATGAGCAGTTCTTC,TRBV29-1,TRBJ2-1,TRBD2,.
CASSPRHRPTLYGYTF,TGTGCCAGCAGCCCACGCCACAGACCAACCCTCTATGGCTACACCTTC,TRBV3-1/TRBV3-2,TRBJ1-2,.,.
CASSLNQNTEAFF,TGTGCCAGCAGCTTAAATCAGAACACTGAAGCTTTCTTT,TRBV7-9,TRBJ1-1,.,.
CASSYGQTSMNTEAFF,TGCGCCAGCAGCTATGGTCAGACTAGCATGAACACTGAAGCTTTCTTT,TRBV5-1,TRBJ1-1,.,.
CASSLGGQGAETQYF,TGTGCCAGCAGTTTAGGGGGACAGGGGGCGGAGACCCAGTACTTC,TRBV28,TRBJ2-5,TRBD1,.
CASNRDRSYGYTF,TGTGCCAGCAATCGGGACAGAAGCTATGGCTACACCTTC,TRBV28,TRBJ1-2,TRBD1,.
CASSLVGTGRAEQYF,TGTGCCAGCAGCTTAGTGGGGACAGGGAGGGCCGAGCAGTACTTC,TRBV11-3,TRBJ2-7,TRBD1,once
CASSLAGGSNQPQHF,TGTGCCAGCAGCTTAGCCGGGGGAAGCAATCAGCCCCAGCATTTT,TRBV7-2,TRBJ1-5,.,.
CASSLARDSGFSGNTIYF,TGTGCCAGCAGCTTAGCCCGGGACAGCGGGTTCTCTGGAAACACCATATATTTT,TRBV7-9,TRBJ1-3,TRBD1,once
CASSLARAGPYNEQFF,TGCGCCAGCAGCTTGGCCAGGGCAGGGCCCTACAATGAGCAGTTCTTC,TRBV5-1,TRBJ2-1,.,.
CASSYSVIAGTDTQYF,TGTGCCAGCAGTTACTCGGTAATAGCGGGCACAGATACGCAGTATTTT,TRBV6-2/TRBV6-3,TRBJ2-3,.,.
CASSLEGGVGTGDYNEQFF,TGCGCCAGCAGCTTGGAGGGCGGCGTCGGGACAGGGGACTACAATGAGCAGTTCTTC,TRBV5-1,TRBJ2-1,TRBD1,few
CASSRGQGWDTQYF,TGTGCCAGCAGCCGCGGACAGGGGTGGGATACGCAGTATTTT,TRBV27,TRBJ2-3,TRBD1,.
CASREGSGASSYNSPLHF,TGTGCCAGCAGAGAAGGTTCTGGGGCCTCCTCCTATAATTCACCCCTCCACTTT,TRBV7-2,TRBJ1-6,.,.
CASSLQAGGPGEQFF,TGTGCCAGCAGCTTACAAGCGGGGGGGCCCGGTGAGCAGTTCTTC,TRBV7-3,TRBJ2-1,TRBD2,.
CASSWRDRSQGEQFF,TGCGCCAGCAGCTGGAGGGACAGATCTCAAGGTGAGCAGTTCTTC,TRBV5-1,TRBJ2-1,.,.
CASSYRDFPADTQYF,TGCGCCAGCAGCTACCGGGACTTCCCTGCGGATACGCAGTATTTT,TRBV5-1,TRBJ2-3,.,.
CASSIAGETGSPLHF,TGTGCCAGTAGTATAGCCGGGGAGACTGGGTCACCCCTCCACTTT,TRBV19,TRBJ1-6,.,.
CASSYGTANTEAFF,TGTGCCAGCAGCTACGGGACAGCGAACACTGAAGCTTTCTTT,TRBV5-5,TRBJ1-1,TRBD1,.
CASSQFRQGAWAFF,TGTGCCAGCAGCCAGTTCCGACAGGGGGCCTGGGCTTTCTTT,TRBV3-1/TRBV3-2,TRBJ1-1,TRBD1,.
CASSSGTSGAQETQYF,TGTGCCAGCAGTTCCGGGACTAGCGGGGCCCAAGAGACCCAGTACTTC,TRBV6-2/TRBV6-3,TRBJ2-5,TRBD2,.
CASSIGHSQNTIYF,TGTGCCAGTAGTATCGGACACTCCCAAAACACCATATATTTT,TRBV19,TRBJ1-3,.,.
CASSKGTVQETQYF,TGTGCCAGCAGTAAGGGGACAGTCCAAGAGACCCAGTACTTC,TRBV2,TRBJ2-5,TRBD1,.
CASSFDGQGPYEQYF,TGTGCCAGCAGTTTCGACGGACAGGGGCCTTACGAGCAGTACTTC,TRBV6-5,TRBJ2-7,TRBD1,few
CASSMPGQGVETQYF,TGTGCTAGCAGCATGCCGGGACAGGGAGTAGAGACCCAGTACTTC,TRBV7-7,TRBJ2-5,TRBD1,.
CASGHLPRGEAFF,TGTGCTAGTGGTCACCTCCCCAGGGGCGAAGCTTTCTTT,TRBV12-5,TRBJ1-1,.,.
CASSYSDYYNEQYF,TGTGCCAGCAGTTATTCGGACTACTATAACGAGCAGTACTTC,TRBV6-5,TRBJ2-7,.,.
CASSSLAIPGQFF,TGTGCCAGCAGTAGTTTGGCCATCCCAGGGCAGTTCTTC,TRBV6-2/TRBV6-3,TRBJ2-1,.,.
CAWGGAETRETQYF,TGTGCCTGGGGGGGAGCCGAAACCCGGGAGACCCAGTACTTC,TRBV30,TRBJ2-5,.,.
CASRGQLVSPLHF,TGTGCCAGCAGAGGCCAGCTAGTTTCACCCCTCCACTTT,TRBV11-3,TRBJ1-6,.,.
CASASGVAYEQYF,TGTGCCAGCGCTAGCGGGGTTGCCTACGAGCAGTACTTC,TRBV7-9,TRBJ2-7,TRBD2,.
CASSLADRTGGFDEQYF,TGCGCCAGCAGCTTGGCCGATAGGACAGGGGGCTTCGACGAGCAGTACTTC,TRBV5-1,TRBJ2-7,TRBD1,.
CATRRGGYEQYF,TGTGCCACCCGGCGGGGAGGCTACGAGCAGTACTTC,TRBV6-5,TRBJ2-7,.,.
CASSLGPGKSNGYTF,TGTGCCAGCAGCTTAGGGCCGGGGAAGAGCAATGGCTACACCTTC,TRBV7-3,TRBJ1-2,.,.
CASSRTGSEGYTF,TGCGCCAGCAGTCGGACAGGCTCAGAGGGCTACACCTTC,TRBV4-3,TRBJ1-2,TRBD1,.
CASSLKGLAMNTEAFF,TGTGCCAGCAGCTTAAAGGGGCTCGCCATGAACACTGAAGCTTTCTTT,TRBV7-9,TRBJ1-1,.,.
CATSDRSGGAETQYF,TGTGCCACCAGTGATCGTAGCGGGGGGGCGGAGACCCAGTACTTC,TRBV24-1,TRBJ2-5,TRBD2,.
CASSLGQGNEQFF,TGTGCCAGCAGCTTAGGACAGGGCAATGAGCAGTTCTTC,TRBV11-2,TRBJ2-1,TRBD1,.
CASSAIQGAGRGYTF,TGTGCCAGCAGTGCTATCCAGGGGGCCGGTCGGGGCTACACCTTC,TRBV2,TRBJ1-2,TRBD1,.